This entry lists 21 T cell receptor beta chains sequenced from one sample in a study of identical twins. TCRdb independently ran MiXCR on the 5' RACE reads; one entry per CDR3 protein. This sample has about 1.7 million distinct CDR3 sequences, with less than 35% found just once. The sample taken for sequencing was cord blood. Receptors originate from a newborn girl in good health.

This clonotype was observed a handful of times. Here the CDR3 reads CASSSREAGVNEQFF. DNA of the CDR3: TGCGCCAGCAGCTCACGGGAGGCGGGGGTCAATGAGCAGTTCTTC. The chain combines TRBV5-1 with TRBJ2-1; 7 bases are shared with TRBD2. CDR1 and CDR2 (germline): SGHRS, YFSETQ. The CDR3 totals 15 residues. J was trimmed by 6 bases and V by 3 bases; bases with no gene match: 9.

This clonotype was seen a handful of times. The J gene is TRBJ1-4, the V gene TRBV20-1, with 7 nucleotides matching TRBD1. The CDR3 is 16 amino acids. Germline trimming cut 6 bases from V and 0 bases from J; bases unmatched to any gene: 10. CDR1 is DFQATT and CDR2 is SNEGSKA in the germline V gene (reference sequence). CDR3 coding DNA: TGCAGTGCCGGGGGAGGGGGCTTTACAACTAATGAAAAACTGTTTTTT. Translating gives CSAGGGGFTTNEKLFF.

This rearrangement joins TRBV6-1 to TRBJ1-2; tentative D call: TRBD1 (6 bases). V lost 6 bases and J 4 bases, leaving 18 bases between the germline ends. The CDR3 is 15 amino acids. CDR1 and CDR2 (germline): MNHNS, SASEGT. In DNA form, the CDR3 reads TGTGCCAGCAGCACCATCTCAGGGGTTAGCTATGGCTACACCTTC. This encodes CASSTISGVSYGYTF.

The gene calls are TRBV7-2 and TRBJ2-3; D is perhaps TRBD1 or TRBD2 (5 bases each). The CDR3 spans 16 residues. The ends were cut back, 3 bases at V and 2 bases at J, with 15 bases in the middle. The germline CDR1 and CDR2 sequences are SGHTA and FQGNSA. The CDR3 DNA reads TGTGCCAGCAGCTTGTGGACGGGACCGACCACAGATACGCAGTATTTT. Residues: CASSLWTGPTTDTQYF.

This rearrangement joins TRBV9 to TRBJ1-2; D ambiguous. Trimming removed 4 bases at V and 2 bases at J, with 12 bases between. The CDR3 loop spans 14 amino acids. CDR1 SGDLS and CDR2 YYNGEE come from the germline V gene. The CDR3 sequence: CASSSTDGNYGYTF. In DNA, the CDR3 is TGTGCCAGCAGCTCCACCGACGGGAACTATGGCTACACCTTC.

The CDR3 sequence: CASSPSGETEQFF. In nucleotides, the CDR3 is TGTGCCAGCTCACCCTCAGGGGAAACTGAGCAGTTCTTC. J is TRBJ2-1 and V is TRBV18; D might be TRBD1 (6 bases). Germline loops: CDR1 KGHSH, CDR2 LQKENI. Trimming took 3 bases from V and 9 from J, leaving 12 bases between them. The CDR3 length is 13 residues.

The V call is TRBV24-1, the J call TRBJ2-1; 11 positions match TRBD2. Germline CDR1 is KGHDR and CDR2 is SFDVKD. This CDR3 comprises 13 residues. V was pared by 9 bases and J by 5 bases, with 2 bases of the junction left unmatched. The DNA of the CDR3 is TGTGCCACCCTGGGACTAGCGGACAATGAGCAGTTCTTC. This gives the protein CATLGLADNEQFF.

This CDR3 reads CASSPRPGPGNEQFF. CDR3 bases: TGTGCCAGCAGTCCCCGGCCAGGACCGGGCAATGAGCAGTTCTTC. The chain couples TRBV6-1 to TRBJ2-1, with unresolved D. The CDR3 spans 15 residues. The germline V gene has CDR1 MNHNS and CDR2 SASEGT. Trimming cost V 5 bases and J 6 bases, with 17 bases left between them.

This chain joins TRBV4-2 and TRBJ1-4; perhaps TRBD1 as D (6 bases). The CDR3 is made up of 15 amino acids. The V gene's germline CDR1 is LGHNA and CDR2 YNFKEQ. The ends were cut back, 4 bases at V and 3 bases at J, with 12 bases in the middle. The chain's CDR3 is CASSPARGPNEKLFF. The CDR3, as DNA: TGTGCCAGCAGCCCTGCCAGGGGCCCTAATGAAAAACTGTTTTTT.

The chain joins TRBV6-1 to TRBJ1-1; 11 positions agree with TRBD1. V trimming: 7 bases; J trimming: 9 bases; junction bases outside the gene matches: 7. Germline lookup yields CDR1 MNHNS and CDR2 SASEGT. The CDR3 is made up of 13 amino acids. CDR3 bases: TGTGCCAGCACCCCGGACAGGGGGCCAAAAGCTTTCTTT. Encoded protein: CASTPDRGPKAFF.

The chain has TRBV28 and TRBJ2-5; 7 nucleotides line up with TRBD2. V lost 4 bases to trimming and J lost 11 bases; unmatched junction nucleotides: 19. The CDR3 has 16 amino acids. Germline CDR1 reads MDHEN; CDR2 reads SYDVKM. Here the CDR3 reads CASSSSGGEGYNEQYF. Written as DNA, the CDR3 is TGTGCCAGCAGTTCCTCGGGCGGGGAGGGCTACAATGAGCAGTACTTC.

Turning to this clonotype: At one boundary the junction diverges from the germline segment, which might be a read error. The genes are TRBV7-9 and TRBJ2-4, with D possibly being TRBD1 or TRBD2 (6 bases each). This CDR3 contains 18 residues. From germline, CDR1 is SEHNR and CDR2 FQNEAQ (reference sequence). CDR3 coding DNA: TGTGCCAGCAGCGCCCATAAGATTGGGGGCGGGGCCAAAAACGTTCAGTACTTC. Translated: CASSAHKIGGGAKNVQYF. Combining the CDR3 with reference TRBV7-9 and TRBJ2-4 gives the whole variable domain DTGVSQNPRHKITKRGQNVTFRCDPISEHNRLYWYRQTLGQGPEFLTYFQNEAQLEKSRLLSDRFSAERPKGSFSTLEIQRTEQGDSAMYLCASSAHKIGGGAKNVQYFGAGTRLSVL.

In this sample, this clonotype turned up a few times. V and J are TRBV6-1 and TRBJ1-2; D is perhaps TRBD1 (6 bases). CDR3 size: 14 residues. Germline V gives CDR1 MNHNS, CDR2 SASEGT. The V end lost 4 bases, the J end lost 6 bases, and 15 bases lay between the germline ends. The CDR3 bases are TGTGCCAGCAGTGTGGACAGCAATATCGATGGCTACACCTTC. Amino acids: CASSVDSNIDGYTF.

The chain uses TRBV20-1 and TRBJ2-7; D is ambiguous. Germline CDR1 reads DFQATT; CDR2 reads SNEGSKA (reference sequence). Trimming left V 3 bases short and J 0 bases short, with 12 bases between. CDR3 length equals 14 residues. The CDR3 DNA reads as TGCAGTGCTAGGAACAGTCAGGCCTCCTACGAGCAGTACTTC. Amino acids: CSARNSQASYEQYF.

The CDR3 DNA reads TGTGCCAGTAGGGGGACTTCCAATCAGCCCCAGCATTTT. Translation gives CASRGTSNQPQHF. The rearrangement links TRBV19 to TRBJ1-5, with D tentatively TRBD1 (5 bases). Trimming took off 6 bases at V and 3 bases at J, with 9 bases between the two ends. The germline V gene encodes CDR1 LNHDA and CDR2 SQIVND (reference sequence). The CDR3 is 13 residues long.

V usage is TRBV4-2 and J usage is TRBJ1-6, with D perhaps matching TRBD1 (5 bases). Looked up from germline, CDR1 is LGHNA and CDR2 is YNFKEQ. Deletions cut 4 bases from V and 8 bases from J, with 15 bases between. The CDR3 extends over 15 amino acids. CDR3 in amino acids: CASSRDVRGYSPLHF. In DNA, the CDR3 is TGTGCCAGCAGCCGAGATGTTAGGGGCTATTCACCCCTCCACTTT.

This clonotype was observed a few times. The CDR3 DNA follows: TGCGCCAGCAGCGATTGGGGGACGGACACTGAAGCTTTCTTT. Translating gives CASSDWGTDTEAFF. The rearrangement uses TRBV5-1 and TRBJ1-1, with a weak D call TRBD1 (5 bases). V shed 4 bases and J shed 3 bases, with 13 bases lying between them. Germline-derived CDR1 and CDR2 are SGHRS and YFSETQ. The CDR3 spans 14 residues.

In its sample, this clonotype was seen once. The chain employs TRBV7-8 and TRBJ2-2; TRBD2 aligns across 13 bases. CDR3 length: 19 amino acids. J lost 0 bases, V lost 5 bases, and 9 bases had no gene match. Germline lookup yields CDR1 SGHVS and CDR2 FQNEAQ. Here the CDR3 DNA reads TGTGCCAGCAGCCGGCGTATGGGACTAGCGGGATCGAACACCGGGGAGCTGTTTTTT. The encoded protein is CASSRRMGLAGSNTGELFF.

This clonotype was seen a few times. The rearrangement links TRBV23-1 to TRBJ2-5; TRBD2 might be the D (6 bases). The J call may be in error: the DNA end matches TRBJ2-7 better. TRBV23-1 has ORF status, its function being uncertain. This CDR3 contains 15 residues. The CDR3 loop is CASSQSSRGWYEQYF. CDR3 nucleotides: TGCGCCAGCAGTCAATCCTCCCGGGGGTGGTACGAGCAGTACTTC.

A few counts support this clonotype. The V call is TRBV24-1, the J call TRBJ2-1; 9 bases agree with TRBD2. The germline CDR1 and CDR2 sequences are KGHDR and SFDVKD. This CDR3 is built from 16 residues. V shed 5 bases, J shed 3 bases, and the junction held 7 bases outside the gene matches. CDR3 in DNA: TGTGCCACCAGTGGCACAACTAGCGGGTACTACAATGAGCAGTTCTTC. Translating it yields CATSGTTSGYYNEQFF.

This clonotype was seen more than once but under ten times. The chain recombines TRBV5-6 with TRBJ2-1, with a weak D call TRBD1 (5 bases). With 4 bases removed from V and 6 bases from J, the gap between germline ends came to 14 bases. CDR3 size: 14 residues. In germline, CDR1 is SGHDT, CDR2 YYEEEE. For the CDR3, the DNA is TGTGCCAGCAGCCTAATTCCAAGGGGCAATGAGCAGTTCTTC. It is translated as CASSLIPRGNEQFF.